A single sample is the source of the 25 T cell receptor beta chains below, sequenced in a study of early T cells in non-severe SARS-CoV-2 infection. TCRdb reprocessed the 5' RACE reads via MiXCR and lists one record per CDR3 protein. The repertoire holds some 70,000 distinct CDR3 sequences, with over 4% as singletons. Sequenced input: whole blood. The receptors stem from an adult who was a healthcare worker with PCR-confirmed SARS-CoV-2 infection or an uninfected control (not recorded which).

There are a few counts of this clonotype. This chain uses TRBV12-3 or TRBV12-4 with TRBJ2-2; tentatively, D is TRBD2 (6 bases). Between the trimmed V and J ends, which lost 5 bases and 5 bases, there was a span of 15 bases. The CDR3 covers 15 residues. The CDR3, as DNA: TGTGCCAGCAGTCCGGGACTCCTAGCTACCGGGGAGCTGTTTTTT. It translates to CASSPGLLATGELFF.

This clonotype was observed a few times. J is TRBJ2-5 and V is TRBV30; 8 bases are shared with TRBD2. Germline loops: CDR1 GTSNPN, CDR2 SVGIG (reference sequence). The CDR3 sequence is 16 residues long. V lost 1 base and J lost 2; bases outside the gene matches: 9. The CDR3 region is CAWSAGTSVIQETQYF. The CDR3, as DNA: TGTGCCTGGAGTGCGGGGACTAGTGTAATTCAAGAGACCCAGTACTTC.

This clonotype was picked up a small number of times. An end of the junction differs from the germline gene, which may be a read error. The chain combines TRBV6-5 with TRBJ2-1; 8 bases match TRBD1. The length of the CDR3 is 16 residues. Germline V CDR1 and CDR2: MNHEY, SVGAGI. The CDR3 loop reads CASTQGAPSSYNEQLF. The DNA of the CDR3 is TGTGCCAGCACCCAGGGGGCTCCTAGCTCCTACAATGAGCAGTTGTTC.

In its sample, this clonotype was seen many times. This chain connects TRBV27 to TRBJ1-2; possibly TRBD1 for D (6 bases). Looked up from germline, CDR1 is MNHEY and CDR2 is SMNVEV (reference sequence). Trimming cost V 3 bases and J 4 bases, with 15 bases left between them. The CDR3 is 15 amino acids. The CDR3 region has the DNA TGTGCCAGCAGTTTTCTGGGGAAGGGGGGCTATGGCTACACCTTC. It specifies CASSFLGKGGYGYTF.

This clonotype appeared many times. CDR3 nucleotide sequence: TGTGCCAGCAGCCAGACTTCCGGGCCTCCTGAAGACATTCAGTACTTC. It translates to CASSQTSGPPEDIQYF. The chain is built from TRBV14 and TRBJ2-4, with D unresolved. V was trimmed by 3 bases and J by 8 bases, leaving 20 bases between them. This CDR3 comprises 16 residues. Germline-derived CDR1 and CDR2 are SGHDN and FVKESK.

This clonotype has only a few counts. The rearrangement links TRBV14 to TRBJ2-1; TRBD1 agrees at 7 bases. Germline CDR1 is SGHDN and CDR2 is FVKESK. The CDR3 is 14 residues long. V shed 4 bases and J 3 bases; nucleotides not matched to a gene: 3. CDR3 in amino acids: CASSPGGSYNEQFF. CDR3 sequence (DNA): TGTGCCAGCAGCCCAGGGGGAAGCTACAATGAGCAGTTCTTC.

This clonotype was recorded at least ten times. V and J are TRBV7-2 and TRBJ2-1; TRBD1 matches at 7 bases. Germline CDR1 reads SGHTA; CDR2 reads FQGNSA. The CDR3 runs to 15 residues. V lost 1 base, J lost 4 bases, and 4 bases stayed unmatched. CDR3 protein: CASSLGRGQYNEQFF. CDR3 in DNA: TGTGCCAGCAGCTTAGGTAGGGGACAGTACAATGAGCAGTTCTTC.

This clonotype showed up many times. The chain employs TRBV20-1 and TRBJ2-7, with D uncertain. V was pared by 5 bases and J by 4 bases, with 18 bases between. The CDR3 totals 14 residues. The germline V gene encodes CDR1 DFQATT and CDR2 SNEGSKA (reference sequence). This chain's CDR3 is CSAEVHSGVYEQYF. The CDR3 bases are TGCAGTGCTGAGGTTCACTCTGGGGTGTACGAGCAGTACTTC.

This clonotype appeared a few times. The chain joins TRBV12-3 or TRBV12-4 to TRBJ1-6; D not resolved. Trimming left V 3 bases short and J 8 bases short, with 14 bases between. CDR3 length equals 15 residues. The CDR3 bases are TGTGCCAGCAGTTTCGAACGTAACGGCTATTCACCCCTCCACTTT. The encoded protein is CASSFERNGYSPLHF.

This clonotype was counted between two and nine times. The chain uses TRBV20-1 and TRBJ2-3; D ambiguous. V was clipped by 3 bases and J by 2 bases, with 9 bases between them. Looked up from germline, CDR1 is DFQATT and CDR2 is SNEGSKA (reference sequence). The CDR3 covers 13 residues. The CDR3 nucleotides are TGCAGTGCTAGTACCCTTGCCACAGATACGCAGTATTTT. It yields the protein CSASTLATDTQYF.

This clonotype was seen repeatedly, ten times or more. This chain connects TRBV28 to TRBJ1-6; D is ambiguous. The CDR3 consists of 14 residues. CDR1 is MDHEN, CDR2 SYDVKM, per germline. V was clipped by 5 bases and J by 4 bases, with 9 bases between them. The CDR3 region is CASSPFTYNSPLHF. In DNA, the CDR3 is TGTGCCAGCAGTCCGTTTACTTATAATTCACCCCTCCACTTT.

The CDR3 region has the DNA TGTGCCTGGAGTAGAGGGCCTTATGAGCAGTTCTTC. Amino acids: CAWSRGPYEQFF. The chain recombines TRBV30 with TRBJ2-1, with a weak D call TRBD2 (5 bases). Germline CDR1 reads GTSNPN; CDR2 reads SVGIG (reference sequence). With 2 bases removed from V and 8 bases from J, the gap between germline ends came to 10 bases. This CDR3 comprises 12 residues.

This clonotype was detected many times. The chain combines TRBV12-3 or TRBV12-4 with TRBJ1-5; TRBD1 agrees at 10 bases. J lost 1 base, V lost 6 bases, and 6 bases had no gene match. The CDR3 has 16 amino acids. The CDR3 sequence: CASSSETGGSNQPQHF. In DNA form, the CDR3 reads TGTGCCAGCAGCTCAGAGACAGGGGGCAGCAATCAGCCCCAGCATTTT.

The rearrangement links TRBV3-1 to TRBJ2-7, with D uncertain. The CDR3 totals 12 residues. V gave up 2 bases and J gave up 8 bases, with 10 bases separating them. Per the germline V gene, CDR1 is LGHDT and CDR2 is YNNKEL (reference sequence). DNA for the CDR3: TGTGCCAGCAGCCAATTACAGCTGCAGCAGTACTTC. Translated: CASSQLQLQQYF.

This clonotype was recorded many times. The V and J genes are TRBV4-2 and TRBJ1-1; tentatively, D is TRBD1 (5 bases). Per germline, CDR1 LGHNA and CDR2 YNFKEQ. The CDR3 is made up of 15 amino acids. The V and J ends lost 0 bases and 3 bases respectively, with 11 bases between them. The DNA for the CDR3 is TGTGCCAGCAGCCAAGAAAGGGGTTGGGACACTGAAGCTTTCTTT. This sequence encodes CASSQERGWDTEAFF.

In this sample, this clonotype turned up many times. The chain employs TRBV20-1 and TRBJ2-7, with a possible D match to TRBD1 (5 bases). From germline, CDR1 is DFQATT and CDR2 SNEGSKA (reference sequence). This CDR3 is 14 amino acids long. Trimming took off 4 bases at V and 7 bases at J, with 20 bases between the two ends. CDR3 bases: TGCAGTGCTAACCCCCCGCGGCAGGGTGGAGAGCAGTACTTC. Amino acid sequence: CSANPPRQGGEQYF.

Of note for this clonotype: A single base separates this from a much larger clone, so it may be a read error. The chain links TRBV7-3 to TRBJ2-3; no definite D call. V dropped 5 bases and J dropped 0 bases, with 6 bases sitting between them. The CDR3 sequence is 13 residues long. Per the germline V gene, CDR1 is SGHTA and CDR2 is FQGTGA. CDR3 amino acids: CASSPTSTDTQYF. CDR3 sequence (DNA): TGTGCCAGCAGCCCGACTAGCACAGATACGCAGTATTTT.

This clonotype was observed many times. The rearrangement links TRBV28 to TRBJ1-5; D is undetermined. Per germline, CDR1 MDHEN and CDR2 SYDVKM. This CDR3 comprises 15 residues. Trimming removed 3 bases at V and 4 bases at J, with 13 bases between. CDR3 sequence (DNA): TGTGCCAGCAGTTTGGCCTTGGAACGGAATCAGCCCCAGCATTTT. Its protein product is CASSLALERNQPQHF.

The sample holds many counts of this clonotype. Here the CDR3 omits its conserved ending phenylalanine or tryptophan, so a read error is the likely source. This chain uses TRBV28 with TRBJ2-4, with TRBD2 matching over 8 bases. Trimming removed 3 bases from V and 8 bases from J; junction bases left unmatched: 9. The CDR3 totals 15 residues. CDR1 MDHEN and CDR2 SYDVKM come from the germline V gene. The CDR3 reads CASSFSGGGTDIQYL. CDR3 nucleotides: TGTGCCAGCAGTTTCTCTGGCGGGGGGACGGACATTCAGTACCTC.

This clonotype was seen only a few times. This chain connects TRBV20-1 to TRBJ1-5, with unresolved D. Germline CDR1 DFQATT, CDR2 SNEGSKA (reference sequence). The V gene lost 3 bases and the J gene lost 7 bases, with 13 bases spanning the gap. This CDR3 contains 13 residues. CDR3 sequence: CSASLGRYQPQHF. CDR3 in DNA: TGCAGTGCTAGTCTAGGGAGATACCAGCCCCAGCATTTT.

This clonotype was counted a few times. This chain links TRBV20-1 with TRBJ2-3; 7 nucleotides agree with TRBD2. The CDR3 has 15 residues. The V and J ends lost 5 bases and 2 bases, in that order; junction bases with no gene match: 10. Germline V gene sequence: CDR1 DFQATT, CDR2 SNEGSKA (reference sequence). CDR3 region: CSARGLAEDTDTQYF. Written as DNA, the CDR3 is TGCAGTGCTCGCGGGCTAGCGGAGGACACAGATACGCAGTATTTT.

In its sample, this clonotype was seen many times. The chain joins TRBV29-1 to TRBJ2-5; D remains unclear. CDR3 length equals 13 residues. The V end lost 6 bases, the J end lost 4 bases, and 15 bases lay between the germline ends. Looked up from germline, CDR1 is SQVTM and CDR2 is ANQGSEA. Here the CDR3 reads CSVVDPLGETQYF. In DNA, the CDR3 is TGCAGCGTGGTGGACCCTCTGGGAGAGACCCAGTACTTC.

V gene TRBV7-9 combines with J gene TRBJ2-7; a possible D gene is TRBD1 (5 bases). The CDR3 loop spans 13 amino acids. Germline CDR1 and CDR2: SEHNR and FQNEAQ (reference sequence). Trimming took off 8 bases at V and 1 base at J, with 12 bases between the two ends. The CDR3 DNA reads TGTGCCAGCGTAATGGGGCAGTCCTACGAGCAGTACTTC. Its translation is CASVMGQSYEQYF.

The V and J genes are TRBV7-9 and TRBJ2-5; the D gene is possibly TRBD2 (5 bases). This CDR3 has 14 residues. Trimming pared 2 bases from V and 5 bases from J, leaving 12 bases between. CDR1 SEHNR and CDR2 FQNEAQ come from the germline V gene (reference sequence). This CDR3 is CASSLSGRVETQYF. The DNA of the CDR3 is TGTGCCAGCAGCTTAAGCGGTAGAGTGGAGACCCAGTACTTC.

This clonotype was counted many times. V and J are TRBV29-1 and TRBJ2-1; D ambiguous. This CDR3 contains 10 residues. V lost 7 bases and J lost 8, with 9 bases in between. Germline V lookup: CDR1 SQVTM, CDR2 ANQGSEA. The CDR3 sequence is CSASRDEQFF. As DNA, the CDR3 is TGCAGCGCCAGCCGTGATGAGCAGTTCTTC.